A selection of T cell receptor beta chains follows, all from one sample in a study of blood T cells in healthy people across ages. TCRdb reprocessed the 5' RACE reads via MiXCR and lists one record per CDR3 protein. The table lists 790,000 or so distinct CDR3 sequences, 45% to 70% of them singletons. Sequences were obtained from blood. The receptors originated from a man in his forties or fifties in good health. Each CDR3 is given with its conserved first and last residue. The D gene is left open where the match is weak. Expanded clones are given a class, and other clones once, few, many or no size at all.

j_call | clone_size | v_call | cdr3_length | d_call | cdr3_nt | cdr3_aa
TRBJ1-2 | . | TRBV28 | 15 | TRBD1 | TGTGCCAGCAGCACAGGGGGGACGGACAACTATGGCTACACCTTC | CASSTGGTDNYGYTF
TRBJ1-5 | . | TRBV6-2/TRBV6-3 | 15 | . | TGTGCCAGCAGTTACTCGACGGGCAGCAATCAGCCCCAGCATTTT | CASSYSTGSNQPQHF
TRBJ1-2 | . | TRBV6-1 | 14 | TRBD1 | TGTGCCAGCAGTCGGACAGGGAGCAACTATGGCTACACCTTC | CASSRTGSNYGYTF
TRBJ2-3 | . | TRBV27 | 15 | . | TGTGCCAGCAGTCACCGGGACGTCGAACTAGATCCGCAGTATTTT | CASSHRDVELDPQYF
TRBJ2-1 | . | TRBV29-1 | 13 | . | TGCAGCGTTGTCCGGGACGCTTACAATGAGCAGTTCTTC | CSVVRDAYNEQFF
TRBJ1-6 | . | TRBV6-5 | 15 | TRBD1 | TGTGCCAGCAGTTACTCCGCCGACAGGGATCCACCCCTCCACTTT | CASSYSADRDPPLHF
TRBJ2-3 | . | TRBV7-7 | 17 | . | TGTGCTAGCAGCTTAGGAGGCCCGGGCCCTAGCACAGATACGCAGTATTTT | CASSLGGPGPSTDTQYF
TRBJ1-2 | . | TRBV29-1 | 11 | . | TGCAGCGTTGGAGGGGACTATGGCTACACCTTC | CSVGGDYGYTF
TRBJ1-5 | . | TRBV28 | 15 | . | TGTGCCGGCAGTTACGGGGGCGGCATCGGTCAGCCCCAGCATTTT | CAGSYGGGIGQPQHF
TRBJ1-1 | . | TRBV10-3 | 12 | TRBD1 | TGTGCCACGGACGACAGGGACACTGAAGCTTTCTTT | CATDDRDTEAFF
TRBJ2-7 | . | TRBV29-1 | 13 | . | TGCAGCGTTGGTGCGGACAGCTCCTACGAGCAGTACTTC | CSVGADSSYEQYF
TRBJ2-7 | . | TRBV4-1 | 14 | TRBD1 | TGCGCCAGCAGCCACGGGACAGGGCTTTTGGAGCAGTACTTC | CASSHGTGLLEQYF
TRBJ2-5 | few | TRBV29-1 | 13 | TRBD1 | TGCAGCGGTGGACAGGGAGGAATAAAGACCCAGTACTTC | CSGGQGGIKTQYF
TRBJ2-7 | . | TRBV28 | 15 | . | TGTGCCAGCAGCTACAAGTTGGGAGGACGCTACGAGCAGTACTTC | CASSYKLGGRYEQYF
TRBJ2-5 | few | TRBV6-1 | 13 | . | TGTGCCACCATGGGGTTAGGACAAGAGACCCAGTACTTC | CATMGLGQETQYF
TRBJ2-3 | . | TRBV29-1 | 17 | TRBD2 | TGCAGCGTTGTAGGTTCGCGGCGGGAGGGCCGTTCAGATACGCAGTATTTT | CSVVGSRREGRSDTQYF